The present entry profiles one T cell receptor (beta chain) with its context. Its target antigen remains unknown. The record has no base qualities; no much larger clone is one base away. From its cysteine to its phenylalanine, the CDR3 spans 15 amino acids. Only the CDR3 region is kept as DNA, spanning 45 bases read in frame from base 1. The germline V gene encodes CDR1 SGHRS and CDR2 YFSETQ. V is shortened by 4 bases, J by 4 bases, and the region joining them spans 16 bases. TCRbeta CDR3 regions were amplified from genomic DNA by means of the immunoSEQ Assay, a bias-controlled multiplex PCR. The study's own analysis went as follows. Nucleated cell counts per sample were estimated from amplification of reference gene primers within the assay. To quantify the absolute abundance of each unique TCRbeta CDR3 rearrangement, sequence reads were collapsed and filtered. For each sample, productive Simpson clonality was calculated by taking the square root of Simpson's diversity index across productive rearrangements. Entries here come from immuneACCESS through TCRdb and include only in-frame sequences with V and J called. Some clones fail to appear in such tables; in the studies checked, an unresolved V gene covers under half of the shortfall, and the cause of the remainder is unknown. V and J calls and clone size are those listed in that table; D and trimming were worked out from the DNA. Present in this sample are over 130,000 clones, about 88% of which were seen just once. Of the sample, more than 5% falls within the top ten clones.

Collaborating institutions collected whole blood in K2EDTA tubes following their own protocols. For TCRbeta analysis, collaborators shipped samples as frozen whole blood, isolated PBMCs, or DNA extracted from either of those sample types. The sample originates from a study of blood T cell repertoires in COVID-19 (dated by TCRdb to the early 2020s). Regarding the complete study: Samples from collaborators originated in the United States, Italy and Spain and spanned both the acute and convalescent phases of COVID-19. The prospective study material was composed of cDNA or gDNA derived from T cells, B-cell-depleted T cells, or PBMCs. Subjects who had been exposed to COVID-19, were actively infected with it, or had recovered from it provided the deeply sampled blood TCRbeta repertoires that made up the dataset. The repertoires were made available in a free public database intended to serve as a resource for research on the immune response to SARS-CoV-2. Samples came from the ongoing ImmuneRACE study (first 160 participants) plus 1,254 subjects from 6 global collaborators. The sample metadata nearly always contained a de-identified subject ID, COVID-19 status, age in years and sex. Where available, HLA class I and class II types were obtained from metadata supplied by the sample provider rather than from assay-based typing. Summary of the overall study and its limitations: The quantity of clinical and demographic metadata differed by source and by participant and was supplied without curation.

The source of this sequence is a human donor in a cohort sampled during active COVID-19. The sample taken for sequencing was peripheral blood. This chain is built from TRBV5-1 and TRBJ2-3; D gene: possibly TRBD2, on 6 matching bases. The CDR3: CASSTAGSPADTQYF. The DNA sequence follows: TGCGCCAGCAGCACCGCGGGGTCTCCGGCAGATACGCAGTATTTT.